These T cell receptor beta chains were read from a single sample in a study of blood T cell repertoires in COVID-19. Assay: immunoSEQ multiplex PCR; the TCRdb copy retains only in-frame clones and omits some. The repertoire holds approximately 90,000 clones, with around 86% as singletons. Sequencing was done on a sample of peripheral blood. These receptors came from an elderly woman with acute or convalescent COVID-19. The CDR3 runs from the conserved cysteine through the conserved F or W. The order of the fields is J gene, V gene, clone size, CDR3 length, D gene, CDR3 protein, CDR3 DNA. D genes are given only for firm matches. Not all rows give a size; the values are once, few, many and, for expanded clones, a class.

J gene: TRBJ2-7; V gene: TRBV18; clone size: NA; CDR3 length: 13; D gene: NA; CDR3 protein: CASSPGLIYEQYF; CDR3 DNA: TGTGCCAGCTCTCCTGGACTTATCTACGAGCAGTACTTC
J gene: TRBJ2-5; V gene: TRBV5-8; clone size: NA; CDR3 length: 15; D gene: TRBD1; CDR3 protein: CASSVVETGVETQYF; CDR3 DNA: TGTGCCAGCAGCGTAGTAGAGACAGGGGTTGAGACCCAGTACTTC
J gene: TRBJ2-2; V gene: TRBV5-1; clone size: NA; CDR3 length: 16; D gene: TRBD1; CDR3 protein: CASSFTGQGRTGELFF; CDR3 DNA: TGCGCCAGCAGCTTCACCGGACAGGGCCGCACCGGGGAGCTGTTTTTT
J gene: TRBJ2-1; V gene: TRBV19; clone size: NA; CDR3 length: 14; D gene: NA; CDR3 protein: CASSMLGGGSPLFF; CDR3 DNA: TGTGCCAGTAGTATGCTGGGTGGGGGCAGCCCGCTCTTCTTC
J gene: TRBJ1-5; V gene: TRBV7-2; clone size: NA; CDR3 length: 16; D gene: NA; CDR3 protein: CASSLASGVSNQPQHF; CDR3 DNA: TGTGCCAGCAGCTTAGCGTCGGGGGTAAGCAATCAGCCCCAGCATTTT
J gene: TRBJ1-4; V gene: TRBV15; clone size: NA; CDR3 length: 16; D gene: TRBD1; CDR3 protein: CATRPTGGSTNEKLFF; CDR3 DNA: TGTGCCACCAGACCGACAGGGGGCTCAACTAATGAAAAACTGTTTTTT
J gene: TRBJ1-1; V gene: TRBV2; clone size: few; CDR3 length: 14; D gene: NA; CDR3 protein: CASSEAKRAPEAFF; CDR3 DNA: TGTGCCAGCAGTGAAGCAAAGAGGGCCCCTGAAGCTTTCTTT
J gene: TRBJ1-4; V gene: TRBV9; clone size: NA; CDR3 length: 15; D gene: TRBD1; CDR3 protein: CASSLRGTGSEKLFF; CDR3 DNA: TGTGCCAGCAGCCTTCGCGGGACAGGGAGTGAAAAACTGTTTTTT
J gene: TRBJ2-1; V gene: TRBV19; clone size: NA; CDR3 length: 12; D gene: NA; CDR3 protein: CASSQARNEQFF; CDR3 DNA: TGTGCCAGTAGTCAGGCTCGGAATGAGCAGTTCTTC
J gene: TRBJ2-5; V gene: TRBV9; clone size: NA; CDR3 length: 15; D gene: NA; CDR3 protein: CASSVAAGFQETQYF; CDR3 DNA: TGTGCCAGCAGCGTAGCGGCAGGCTTCCAAGAGACCCAGTACTTC
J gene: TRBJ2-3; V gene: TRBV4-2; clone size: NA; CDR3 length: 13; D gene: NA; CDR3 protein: CATRAGETDTQYF; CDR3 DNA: TGTGCCACCAGGGCCGGAGAAACAGATACGCAGTATTTT
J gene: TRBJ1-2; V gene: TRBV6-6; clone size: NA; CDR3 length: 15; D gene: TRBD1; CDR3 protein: CASSYPGQGSYGYTF; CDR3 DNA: TGTGCCAGCAGTTACCCGGGACAGGGGTCTTATGGCTACACCTTC
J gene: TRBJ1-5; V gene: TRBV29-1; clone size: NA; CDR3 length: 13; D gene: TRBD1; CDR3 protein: CSVVDRGIQPQHF; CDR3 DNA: TGCAGCGTGGTGGACAGGGGGATTCAGCCCCAGCATTTT
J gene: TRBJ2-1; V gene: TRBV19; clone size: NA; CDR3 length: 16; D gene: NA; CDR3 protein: CASSIRAGTTYNEQFF; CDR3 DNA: TGTGCCAGTAGTATACGAGCGGGCACAACCTACAATGAGCAGTTCTTC
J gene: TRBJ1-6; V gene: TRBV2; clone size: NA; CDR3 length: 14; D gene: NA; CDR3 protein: CASSRGGYNSPLHF; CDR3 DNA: TGTGCCAGCAGTCGCGGCGGTTATAATTCACCCCTCCACTTT
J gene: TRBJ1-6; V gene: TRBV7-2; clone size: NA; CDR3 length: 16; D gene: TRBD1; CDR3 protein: CASSSSGQVYNSPLHF; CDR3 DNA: TGTGCCAGCAGTTCCTCCGGACAGGTCTATAATTCACCCCTCCACTTT
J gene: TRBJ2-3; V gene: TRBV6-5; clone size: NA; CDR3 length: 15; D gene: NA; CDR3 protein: CASRPPTVGADTQYF; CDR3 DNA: TGTGCCAGCAGACCCCCTACCGTGGGCGCAGATACGCAGTATTTT
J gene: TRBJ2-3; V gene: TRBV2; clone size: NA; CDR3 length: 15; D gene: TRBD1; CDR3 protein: CASKIGQGIVDTQYF; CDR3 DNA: TGTGCCAGCAAGATCGGACAGGGGATCGTGGATACGCAGTATTTT
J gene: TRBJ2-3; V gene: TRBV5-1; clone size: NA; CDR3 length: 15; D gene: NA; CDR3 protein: CASSPEQAGADTQYF; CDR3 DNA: TGCGCCAGCAGCCCAGAGCAGGCCGGCGCGGATACGCAGTATTTT
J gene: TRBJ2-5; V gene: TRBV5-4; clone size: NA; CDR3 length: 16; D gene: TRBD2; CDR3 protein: CASSPMTSGRGETQYF; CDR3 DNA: TGTGCCAGCAGCCCTATGACTAGCGGGAGAGGCGAGACCCAGTACTTC
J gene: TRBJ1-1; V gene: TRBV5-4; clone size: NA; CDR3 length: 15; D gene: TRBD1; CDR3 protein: CASIAQGAEGTEAFF; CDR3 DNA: TGTGCCAGCATAGCCCAGGGGGCCGAAGGCACTGAAGCTTTCTTT
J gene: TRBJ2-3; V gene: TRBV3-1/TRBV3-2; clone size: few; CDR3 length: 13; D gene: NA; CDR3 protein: CASSQDSPGKQYF; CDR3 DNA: TGTGCCAGCAGCCAAGATTCTCCGGGAAAGCAGTATTTT
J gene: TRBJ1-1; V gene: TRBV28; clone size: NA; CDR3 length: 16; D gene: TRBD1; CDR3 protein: CASSLGGQGDYTEAFF; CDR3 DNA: TGTGCCAGCAGTTTGGGGGGACAGGGGGATTACACTGAAGCTTTCTTT
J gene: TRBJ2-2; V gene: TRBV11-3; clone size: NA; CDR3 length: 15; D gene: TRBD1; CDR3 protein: CASSSGQGDTGELFF; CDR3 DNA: TGTGCCAGCAGCTCGGGACAGGGGGACACCGGGGAGCTGTTTTTT
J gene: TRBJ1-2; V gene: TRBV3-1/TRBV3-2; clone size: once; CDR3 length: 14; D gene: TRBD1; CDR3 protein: CASSRRQGAVGYTF; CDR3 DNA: TGTGCCAGCAGCCGTAGGCAGGGGGCGGTTGGCTACACCTTC
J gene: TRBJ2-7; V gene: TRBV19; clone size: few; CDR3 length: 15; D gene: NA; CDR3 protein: CASSIEAGLQGEQYF; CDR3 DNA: TGTGCCAGTAGTATCGAGGCAGGGCTTCAAGGCGAGCAGTACTTC
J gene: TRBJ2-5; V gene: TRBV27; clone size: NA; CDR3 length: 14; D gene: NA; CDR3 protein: CASSLGRGSETQYF; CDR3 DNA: TGTGCCAGCAGTTTAGGCAGGGGAAGTGAGACCCAGTACTTC
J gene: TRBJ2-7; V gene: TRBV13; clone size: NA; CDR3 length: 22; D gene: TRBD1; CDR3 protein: CASSFPTLIRGDRGPQLLEQYF; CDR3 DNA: TGTGCCAGCAGCTTCCCAACCCTTATCCGGGGGGACAGGGGACCCCAACTGTTAGAGCAGTACTTC
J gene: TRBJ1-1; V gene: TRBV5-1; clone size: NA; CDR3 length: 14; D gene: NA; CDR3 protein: CASSLFVGRAEAFF; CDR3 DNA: TGCGCCAGCAGCTTGTTCGTTGGGAGGGCTGAAGCTTTCTTT
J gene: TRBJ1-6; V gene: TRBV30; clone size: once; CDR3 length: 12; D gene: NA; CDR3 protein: CAWTYTKSPLHF; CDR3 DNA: TGTGCCTGGACTTATACAAAGTCACCCCTCCACTTT
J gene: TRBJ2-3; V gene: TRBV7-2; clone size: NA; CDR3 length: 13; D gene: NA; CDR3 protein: CASSFVRTDTQYF; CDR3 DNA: TGTGCCAGCAGCTTTGTTCGGACAGATACGCAGTATTTT
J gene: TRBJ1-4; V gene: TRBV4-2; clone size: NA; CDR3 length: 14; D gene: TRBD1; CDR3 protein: CASSPGTDNEKLFF; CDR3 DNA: TGTGCCAGCAGCCCCGGGACAGACAATGAAAAACTGTTTTTT
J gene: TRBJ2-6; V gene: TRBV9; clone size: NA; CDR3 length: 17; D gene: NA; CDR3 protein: CASSAQPPTAGANVLTF; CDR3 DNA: TGTGCCAGCAGCGCCCAACCCCCGACAGCCGGGGCCAACGTCCTGACTTTC
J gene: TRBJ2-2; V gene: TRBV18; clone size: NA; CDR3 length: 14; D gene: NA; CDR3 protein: CASSPRRSTGELFF; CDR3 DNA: TGTGCCAGCTCACCTCGGAGGAGCACCGGGGAGCTGTTTTTT
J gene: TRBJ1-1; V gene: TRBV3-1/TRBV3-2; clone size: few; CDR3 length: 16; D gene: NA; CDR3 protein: CASSQNRRGWLTEAFF; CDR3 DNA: TGTGCCAGCAGCCAAAACAGGCGGGGGTGGCTCACTGAAGCTTTCTTT
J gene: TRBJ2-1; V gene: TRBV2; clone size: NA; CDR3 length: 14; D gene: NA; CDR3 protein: CASTRGAGNNEQFF; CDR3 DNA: TGTGCCAGCACCAGGGGGGCGGGGAACAATGAGCAGTTCTTC
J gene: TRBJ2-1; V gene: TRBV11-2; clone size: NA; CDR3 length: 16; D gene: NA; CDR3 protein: CASSPRGSKGGNEQFF; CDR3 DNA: TGTGCCAGCAGCCCCAGGGGAAGCAAGGGCGGCAATGAGCAGTTCTTC
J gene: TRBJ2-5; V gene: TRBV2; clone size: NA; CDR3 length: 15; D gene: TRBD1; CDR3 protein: CASRSRDRLRETQYF; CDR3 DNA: TGTGCCAGCAGGAGTAGGGACAGGTTAAGAGAGACCCAGTACTTC
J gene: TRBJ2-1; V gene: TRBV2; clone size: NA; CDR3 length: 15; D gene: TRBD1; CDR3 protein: CASSRDRGFYNEQFF; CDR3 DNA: TGTGCCAGCAGTCGGGACAGGGGTTTCTACAATGAGCAGTTCTTC
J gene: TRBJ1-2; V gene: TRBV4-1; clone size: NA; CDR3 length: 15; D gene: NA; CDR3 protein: CASSQDMDRYYGYTF; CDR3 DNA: TGCGCCAGCAGCCAAGATATGGACAGATACTATGGCTACACCTTC
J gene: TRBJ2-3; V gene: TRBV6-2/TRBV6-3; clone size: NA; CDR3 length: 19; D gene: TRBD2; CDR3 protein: CASSYGTGLAGRVSDTQYF; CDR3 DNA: TGTGCCAGCAGTTACGGCACGGGACTAGCGGGACGAGTGTCAGATACGCAGTATTTT
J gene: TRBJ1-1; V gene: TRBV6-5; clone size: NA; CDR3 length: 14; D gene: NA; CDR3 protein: CASSYKGENTEAFF; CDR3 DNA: TGTGCCAGCAGTTACAAGGGGGAGAACACTGAAGCTTTCTTT
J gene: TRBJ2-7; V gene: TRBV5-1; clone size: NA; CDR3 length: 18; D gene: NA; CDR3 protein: CASSLVPGTGGRTYEQYF; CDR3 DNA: TGCGCCAGCAGCTTGGTACCTGGAACAGGCGGCCGAACCTACGAGCAGTACTTC
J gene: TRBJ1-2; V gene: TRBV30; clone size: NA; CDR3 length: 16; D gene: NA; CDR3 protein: CAWSQRRGPGSGGYTF; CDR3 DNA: TGTGCCTGGAGCCAAAGGCGGGGACCGGGATCTGGTGGCTACACCTTC
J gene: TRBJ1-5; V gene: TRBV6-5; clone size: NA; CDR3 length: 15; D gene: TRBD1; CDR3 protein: CASKGQGVGNQPQHF; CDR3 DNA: TGTGCCAGCAAAGGACAGGGTGTTGGCAATCAGCCCCAGCATTTT
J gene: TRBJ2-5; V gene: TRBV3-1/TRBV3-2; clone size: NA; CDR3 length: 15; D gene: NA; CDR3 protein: CASSQGGVVVKTQYF; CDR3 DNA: TGTGCCAGCAGCCAAGGCGGTGTAGTTGTAAAGACCCAGTACTTC
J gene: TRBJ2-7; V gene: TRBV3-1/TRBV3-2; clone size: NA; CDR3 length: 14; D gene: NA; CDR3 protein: CASSQAPGAYEQYF; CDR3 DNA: TGTGCCAGCAGCCAAGCTCCGGGAGCCTACGAGCAGTACTTC
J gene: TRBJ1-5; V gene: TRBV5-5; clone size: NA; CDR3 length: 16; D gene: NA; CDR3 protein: CASSPDAGASNQPQHF; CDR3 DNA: TGTGCCAGCAGCCCCGATGCGGGGGCTAGCAATCAGCCCCAGCATTTT
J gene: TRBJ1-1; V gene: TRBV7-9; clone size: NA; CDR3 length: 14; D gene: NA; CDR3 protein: CASSLGQANTEAFF; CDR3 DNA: TGTGCCAGCAGCTTAGGACAGGCGAACACTGAAGCTTTCTTT
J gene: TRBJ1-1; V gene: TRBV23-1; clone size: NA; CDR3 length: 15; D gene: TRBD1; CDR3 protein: CASRIQGRQNTEAFF; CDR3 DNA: TGCGCCAGCAGGATACAGGGGCGACAGAACACTGAAGCTTTCTTT
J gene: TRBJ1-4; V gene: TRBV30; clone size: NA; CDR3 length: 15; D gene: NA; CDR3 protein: CAWSSQGRSNEKLFF; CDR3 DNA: TGTGCCTGGAGTTCCCAGGGGCGGAGTAATGAAAAACTGTTTTTT
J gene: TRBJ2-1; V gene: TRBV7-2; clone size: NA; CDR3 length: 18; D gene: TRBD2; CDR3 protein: CASSPRTSGGAGIDEQFF; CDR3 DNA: TGTGCCAGCAGCCCCCGGACTAGCGGGGGGGCCGGTATCGATGAGCAGTTCTTC
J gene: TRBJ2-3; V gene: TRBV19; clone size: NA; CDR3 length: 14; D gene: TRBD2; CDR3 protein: CASSKLAGADTQYF; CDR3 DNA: TGTGCCAGTAGTAAACTAGCGGGAGCAGATACGCAGTATTTT
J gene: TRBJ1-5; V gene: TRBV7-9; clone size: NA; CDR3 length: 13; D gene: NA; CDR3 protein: CASSLEGGQPQHF; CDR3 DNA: TGTGCCAGCAGCTTAGAGGGAGGTCAGCCCCAGCATTTT
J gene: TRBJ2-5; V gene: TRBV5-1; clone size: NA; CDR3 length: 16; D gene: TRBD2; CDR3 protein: CASSSGLTSEQETQYF; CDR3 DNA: TGCGCCAGCAGCTCTGGCCTTACTAGCGAGCAAGAGACCCAGTACTTC
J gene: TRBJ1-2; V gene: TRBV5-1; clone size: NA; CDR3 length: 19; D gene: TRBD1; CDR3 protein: CASSSLGGTGSDGYYGYTF; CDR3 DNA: TGCGCCAGCAGCTCGCTCGGTGGGACAGGGAGCGATGGATACTATGGCTACACCTTC
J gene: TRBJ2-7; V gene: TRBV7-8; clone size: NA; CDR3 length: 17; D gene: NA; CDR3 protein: CASSLVRFGREVYEQYF; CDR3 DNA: TGTGCCAGCAGCTTAGTTCGCTTTGGCAGGGAGGTCTACGAGCAGTACTTC
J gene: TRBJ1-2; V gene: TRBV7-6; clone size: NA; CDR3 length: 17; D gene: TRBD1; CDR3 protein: CASSLVSGQGSARGYTF; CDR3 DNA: TGTGCCAGCAGCTTAGTAAGCGGACAGGGGTCGGCCCGTGGCTACACCTTC
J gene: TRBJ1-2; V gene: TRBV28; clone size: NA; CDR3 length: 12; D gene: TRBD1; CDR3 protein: CASRQGVSGYTF; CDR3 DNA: TGTGCCAGCAGACAGGGGGTTAGTGGCTACACCTTC
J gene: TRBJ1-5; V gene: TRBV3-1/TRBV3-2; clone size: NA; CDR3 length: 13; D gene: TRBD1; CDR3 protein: CASSPTGVQPQHF; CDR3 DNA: TGTGCCAGCAGCCCGACAGGGGTTCAGCCCCAGCATTTT